This T cell receptor beta chain was sequenced during a study of T-cell memory formation after mild COVID-19 (dated by TCRdb to the early 2020s). About the investigation overall: TCR sequence clusters from the two donors were largely donor specific. Two young, previously healthy adult volunteers made up the cohort, one male and one female. T-cell clones expanding and contracting after mild COVID-19 in a couple of donors were tracked by longitudinal TCRalpha and TCRbeta repertoire sequencing. Broader findings and caveats from the paper: Only a couple of mild cases were covered by the study, and larger cohorts that include severe cases with pre-infection samples were considered necessary. Whether the second-wave clones peaking on day 37 were SARS-CoV-2 specific was not confirmed. Clones contracting from day 15 to 85 had balanced CD4/CD8 phenotypes, while a second wave expanding from day 15 to 37 was biased towards CD4+. Some responding clones were detected in pre-infection memory, suggesting pre-existing cross-reactive memory T cells joined the SARS-CoV-2 response. Contracting CD4+ clones were found mainly in CM and EM memory subsets, while CD8+ clones were enriched in EMRA.

PBMCs were isolated by Ficoll-Paque density gradient centrifugation. Instrument on record: Illumina NovaSeq 6000. cDNA libraries for TCRalpha and TCRbeta were prepared by 5'RACE using constant-segment primers, with sample barcodes and unique molecular identifiers added. RNA was extracted from every sample with Trizol reagent. Library amplification was performed in two PCR steps, and a second sample barcode and Illumina TruSeq adapters were introduced in the second step. The libraries were sequenced on an Illumina NovaSeq using 2 x 150 bp paired-end reads. In the source study's methods: Reads were demultiplexed and collapsed into UMI-guided consensus sequences with migec v1.2.7. Using mixcr v2.1.11, UMI consensuses were aligned to TRA and TRB V and J templates and then assembled into clonotypes. A clonotype was counted as expanded or contracted only if both edgeR and NoisET called the change significant, with noise models trained on biological replicates. For edgeR calls, a false discovery rate-adjusted p below 0.01 and a log2 fold-change threshold of 1 were applied. PCA with hierarchical clustering of max-normalized trajectories of the 1000 most abundant clonotypes was used as exploratory dynamics analysis. Separately sequenced CD4+ and CD8+ repertoires were used to assign a CD4 or CD8 phenotype to each responding clone. TCRdb applied fastp at Q25 and MiXCR to the public reads, then kept only in-frame beta chains. For every CDR3 protein sequence, its rows merge into one entry that carries the most common genes and DNA. V and J calls and clone size were set by TCRdb, not the authors. The sample table lists under 650,000 distinct CDR3 sequences, roughly 18% of them with a count of one. The ten most abundant clones make up 12% of the sample.

Only a few counts were recorded for this clonotype. What antigen it recognizes has not been identified. Nothing much larger sits one base from this clone, and base qualities are not available. The TCR originated in an adult woman who had mild COVID-19 (a few samples of this study predate the infection). The sample titles of this study are shuffled in the database, so cell type and time point are left out; the donor was told from shared clones. The sequencing input was PBMCs or a T cell subset sorted from them (not recorded which).

Here is the DNA: TGTGCCAGCAGCTTGGAGGGGGTCACCTACGAGCAGTACTTC. This codes for CASSLEGVTYEQYF. The V and J segments used are TRBV7-9 and TRBJ2-7; the D match is possibly TRBD1 or TRBD2, with 6 bases aligned in each. The CDR3 spans 14 residues, from the cysteine through the phenylalanine. Only the CDR3 DNA is retained, 42 bases long and in frame from the first base. A distance of 11 bases separates the germline ends of V and J, which lose 3 bases and 2 bases respectively. The germline V gene (reference sequence) sets CDR1 to SEHNR and CDR2 to FQNEAQ.